The clone carrying this T cell receptor (beta chain) was seen a single time. The sample originates from a study of blood T cells in healthy people across ages. Looked up from germline, CDR1 is MNHEY and CDR2 is SVGAGI. The CDR3 runs 14 residues. The authors ran a second PCR of roughly 6 to 12 cycles using a sample-barcoded 5' primer and a J-beta primer mix. TCRdb used MiXCR to reprocess the 5' RACE reads, holding one entry per CDR3 protein. The sample carries 800,000 to 900,000 distinct CDR3 sequences, 62% recorded once. The chain couples TRBV6-5 to TRBJ2-5; weak D call: TRBD1 (6 bases). Judging by the DNA end, TRBJ2-7 fits better; the J call may be wrong. The sample consisted of blood. The receptor's source is a man younger than 45 in good health. CDR3 nucleotide sequence: TGTGCCAGCAGTTACACTCTGACAGGTTACGAGCAGTACTTC. Amino acid sequence: CASSYTLTGYEQYF.